These 28 T cell receptor beta chains were sequenced from one sample in a study of graft-versus-host responses after intestinal transplantation. TCRdb's table, derived via immunoSEQ multiplex PCR, lists solely in-frame clones and lacks some. The table records about 100,000 clones, roughly 87% of them present only once. Their target antigens are unknown. Sequencing used unstimulated CD4+ T cells sorted from spleen or lymph node cells, obtained before transplant. These receptors originate from a human donor who was the organ donor for an intestinal transplant.

The CDR3 sequence: CASRTFQGAGELFF. DNA for the CDR3: TGTGCCAGCAGGACCTTTCAGGGGGCCGGGGAGCTGTTTTTT. The chain has TRBV6-4 and TRBJ2-2; 7 bases map to TRBD1. Trimming cost V 6 bases and J 6 bases; bases outside gene matches: 7. Germline lookup yields CDR1 MRHNA and CDR2 SNTAGT. The CDR3 spans 14 residues.

The chain is built from TRBV18 and TRBJ1-1, with D uncertain. The V and J ends lost 4 bases and 0 bases respectively, with 6 bases between them. The CDR3 consists of 13 residues. Germline loops: CDR1 KGHSH, CDR2 LQKENI. The DNA for the CDR3 is TGTGCCAGCTCACAGAAGATGAACACTGAAGCTTTCTTT. As protein: CASSQKMNTEAFF.

This sequence joins TRBV30 and TRBJ1-1, with D hard to call. Looked up from germline, CDR1 is GTSNPN and CDR2 is SVGIG (reference sequence). V lost 0 bases to trimming and J lost 3 bases, with 5 bases between them. This CDR3 is 12 amino acids long. The CDR3 nucleotides are TGTGCCTGGAGTGTGACACACACTGAAGCTTTCTTT. Translation: CAWSVTHTEAFF.

This rearrangement joins TRBV19 to TRBJ2-2; tentatively, D is TRBD1 (6 bases). The CDR3 has 14 residues. The V end was cut by 7 bases, the J end by 4 bases, with 13 bases between. The germline CDR1 and CDR2 sequences are LNHDA and SQIVND (reference sequence). CDR3 coding DNA: TGTGCCAGTACTATTACAGGGATCACCGGGGAGCTGTTTTTT. It specifies CASTITGITGELFF. Full variable domain (remainder filled in from reference TRBV19 and TRBJ2-2): DGGITQSPKYLFRKEGQNVTLSCEQNLNHDAMYWYRQDPGQGLRLIYYSQIVNDFQKGDIAEGYSVSREKKESFPLTVTSAQKNPTAFYLCASTITGITGELFFGEGSRLTVL.

V usage is TRBV30 and J usage is TRBJ1-1; no clear D. V lost 0 bases and J 8 bases, leaving 7 bases between the germline ends. This CDR3 is built from 11 residues. Germline-derived CDR1 and CDR2 are GTSNPN and SVGIG (reference sequence). The CDR3 DNA follows: TGTGCCTGGAGTGTAGGTTTCGAAGCTTTCTTT. This gives the protein CAWSVGFEAFF.

Only a few counts were recorded for this clone. The chain uses TRBV6-6 and TRBJ2-7; a possible D gene is TRBD2 (6 bases). The V gene lost 8 bases and the J gene lost 4 bases, with 9 bases spanning the gap. This CDR3 has 11 amino acids. Germline V gene sequence: CDR1 MNHNY, CDR2 SVGAGI (reference sequence). CDR3 protein: CASGGGYEQYF. The CDR3 DNA is TGTGCCAGCGGTGGGGGGTACGAGCAGTACTTC.

V gene TRBV5-4 combines with J gene TRBJ2-5; D ambiguous. The CDR3 runs 13 residues. V gave up 1 base and J gave up 1 base, with 5 bases separating them. CDR1 SGHNT and CDR2 YYREEE come from the germline V gene (reference sequence). The CDR3 protein is CASSLSGQETQYF. In DNA form, the CDR3 reads TGTGCCAGCAGCTTGTCGGGCCAAGAGACCCAGTACTTC.

The chain employs TRBV11-1 and TRBJ2-5; 10 positions agree with TRBD1. The J call may be incorrect, as the DNA end agrees better with TRBJ2-7. Germline lookup yields CDR1 SGHAT and CDR2 FQDESV (reference sequence). This CDR3 contains 14 residues. CDR3 in amino acids: CASSGQGGVYEQYF. The CDR3 bases are TGTGCCAGCAGCGGACAGGGGGGGGTCTACGAGCAGTACTTC.

The J gene is TRBJ2-7, the V gene TRBV5-1, with D uncertain. Trimming shortened V by 8 bases and J by 4 bases, and 16 bases separated the two germline ends. Germline CDR1 reads SGHRS; CDR2 reads YFSETQ. The CDR3 covers 13 residues. The CDR3, as DNA: TGCGCCAGTACACGAACAGATATATACGAGCAGTACTTC. This translates into CASTRTDIYEQYF.

This clone was counted between two and nine times. The chain recombines TRBV4-2 with TRBJ2-1, with D unclear. Germline V CDR1 and CDR2: LGHNA, YNFKEQ. V lost 0 bases and J 2 bases, leaving 5 bases between the germline ends. The CDR3 sequence is 14 residues long. The CDR3 loop reads CASSQDRTYNEQFF. The DNA for the CDR3 is TGTGCCAGCAGCCAAGATAGGACCTACAATGAGCAGTTCTTC.

Only one count was recorded for this clone. The chain employs TRBV7-2 and TRBJ2-3; D gene unclear. The germline V and J ends were trimmed by 10 bases and 7 bases, with 12 bases remaining between them. CDR3 length: 11 amino acids. Germline loops: CDR1 SGHTA, CDR2 FQGNSA. CDR3 in DNA: TGTGCCATTGAAGGGTGGTATACGCAGTATTTT. Its translation: CAIEGWYTQYF.

The rearrangement uses TRBV6-6 and TRBJ1-1; 8 nucleotides match TRBD1. The CDR3 is made up of 14 amino acids. CDR1 and CDR2 (germline): MNHNY, SVGAGI (reference sequence). V trimming: 7 bases; J trimming: 0 bases; junction bases outside the gene matches: 4. CDR3: CASTLDRVNTEAFF. DNA of the CDR3: TGTGCCAGCACCCTGGACAGGGTGAACACTGAAGCTTTCTTT.

The chain employs TRBV5-1 and TRBJ2-2, with D perhaps TRBD1 or TRBD2 (5 bases each). The CDR3 is 14 residues long. V lost 6 bases, J lost 6 bases, and 15 bases lay in between. Germline loops: CDR1 SGHRS, CDR2 YFSETQ. The CDR3 bases are TGCGCCAGCACCCTAGACAGAGCGGCCGGGGAGCTGTTTTTT. Amino acids: CASTLDRAAGELFF.

Regarding this clone: The sample holds other DNA sequences that translate to the same CDR3. The gene calls are TRBV7-3 and TRBJ2-1; 8 bases match TRBD1. The CDR3 runs 15 residues. The germline V gene encodes CDR1 SGHTA and CDR2 FQGTGA. The V segment lost 5 bases and the J segment 2 bases; nucleotides outside the gene matches: 5. In nucleotides, the CDR3 is TGTGCCAGCAGCCTCGGACAGGGCCCCTACAATGAGCAGTTCTTC. Encoded protein: CASSLGQGPYNEQFF.

This clone was detected once. The V gene is TRBV5-5, the J gene TRBJ1-5; D remains ambiguous. The germline V gene has CDR1 SGHKS and CDR2 YYEKEE (reference sequence). The CDR3 is 15 residues long. V lost 0 bases, J lost 1 base, and 8 bases lay in between. CDR3 region: CASSLGFGSNQPQHF. CDR3 sequence (DNA): TGTGCCAGCAGCTTGGGGTTCGGCAGCAATCAGCCCCAGCATTTT.

The rearrangement links TRBV7-2 to TRBJ2-1; D unclear. Trimming shortened V by 5 bases and J by 9 bases, and 26 bases separated the two germline ends. Germline V gives CDR1 SGHTA, CDR2 FQGNSA. This CDR3 has 17 residues. CDR3 in amino acids: CASSPAYFGPAPSEQFF. As DNA, the CDR3 is TGTGCCAGCAGCCCAGCGTATTTCGGCCCGGCCCCCAGTGAGCAGTTCTTC.

The chain couples TRBV30 to TRBJ2-5, with a weak D call TRBD2 (6 bases). CDR1 is GTSNPN and CDR2 is SVGIG in the germline V gene (reference sequence). This CDR3 is built from 13 residues. Trimming took off 4 bases at V and 4 bases at J, with 13 bases between the two ends. The CDR3: CAWILGGRETQYF. CDR3 bases: TGTGCCTGGATTTTGGGGGGTAGAGAGACCCAGTACTTC.

The chain couples TRBV23-1 to TRBJ1-1; a weak D match, TRBD1 (5 bases). TRBV23-1 is flagged as an ORF with uncertain function. CDR3 length equals 17 residues. V was clipped by 0 bases and J by 2 bases, with 16 bases between them. The CDR3 loop is CASSQSHSRQGNTEAFF. In nucleotides, the CDR3 is TGCGCCAGCAGTCAATCTCACAGTCGTCAGGGCAACACTGAAGCTTTCTTT.

The V and J genes are TRBV29-1 and TRBJ2-1; a possible D gene is TRBD2 (6 bases). CDR3 length: 11 amino acids. Germline-derived CDR1 and CDR2 are SQVTM and ANQGSEA. Trimming stripped 7 bases from V and 3 bases from J, with 7 bases between. The CDR3 spells CSAGLYNEQFF. The CDR3 nucleotides read TGCAGCGCGGGACTCTACAATGAGCAGTTCTTC.

In this sample, this clone turned up once. The CDR3 region has the DNA TGTGCCAGCAGTGAACAACCGAACACTGAAGCTTTCTTT. The encoded protein is CASSEQPNTEAFF. The gene calls are TRBV2 and TRBJ1-1, with unresolved D. The germline V gene has CDR1 SNHLY and CDR2 FYNNEI. The CDR3 spans 13 residues. V lost 2 bases and J lost 1, with 5 bases in between.

The chain uses TRBV2 and TRBJ2-5, with 9 bases that match TRBD1. Germline V gene lookup returns CDR1 SNHLY and CDR2 FYNNEI. V gave up 5 bases and J gave up 5 bases; unmatched junction bases: 12. CDR3 size: 16 residues. Here the CDR3 DNA reads TGTGCCAGCAGTTCCGACACTCACAGGGGGCTTGAGACCCAGTACTTC. Translation gives CASSSDTHRGLETQYF.

The chain links TRBV18 to TRBJ2-3, with D possibly TRBD1 on 5 matching bases. CDR1 is KGHSH and CDR2 is LQKENI in the germline V gene. This CDR3 comprises 15 residues. V lost 4 bases and J lost 0, with 11 bases in between. The CDR3 loop reads CASSRQGSSTDTQYF. For the CDR3, the DNA is TGTGCCAGCTCACGTCAGGGATCAAGCACAGATACGCAGTATTTT.

The V and J genes are TRBV5-6 and TRBJ2-7; 11 bases match TRBD1. The V gene's germline CDR1 is SGHDT and CDR2 YYEEEE. Trimming took 2 bases from V and 6 from J; bases not matched to a gene: 4. The CDR3 spans 14 residues. Here the CDR3 reads CASSFLDRGREQYF. In nucleotides, the CDR3 is TGTGCCAGCAGCTTCCTGGACAGGGGGCGCGAGCAGTACTTC.

The chain employs TRBV7-9 and TRBJ1-2; 9 bases align to TRBD1. CDR1 and CDR2 from the germline V gene are SEHNR and FQNEAQ (reference sequence). CDR3 length: 14 residues. V was pared by 4 bases and J by 4 bases, with 4 bases of the junction left unmatched. The chain's CDR3 is CASSSRQGGYGYTF. The DNA for the CDR3 is TGTGCCAGCAGCTCCCGACAGGGGGGCTATGGCTACACCTTC.

This chain joins TRBV10-3 and TRBJ1-1, with a weak D call TRBD1 (5 bases). V was pared by 6 bases and J by 0 bases, with 11 bases between. In germline, CDR1 is ENHRY, CDR2 SYGVKD. The CDR3 spans 14 residues. For the CDR3, the DNA is TGTGCCATCAGGGGGGACTCCTTGAACACTGAAGCTTTCTTT. It codes for CAIRGDSLNTEAFF.

This clone occurred once. This chain connects TRBV4-2 to TRBJ2-5, with 11 bases lining up with TRBD2. The CDR3 is made up of 16 amino acids. Germline values: CDR1 LGHNA, CDR2 YNFKEQ. V shed 2 bases and J 1 base; nucleotides not matched to a gene: 3. CDR3 DNA sequence: TGTGCCAGCAGCCAACCGGGACTAGCGGCCCAAGAGACCCAGTACTTC. It codes for CASSQPGLAAQETQYF.

This chain uses TRBV28 with TRBJ2-3; D is uncertain. Germline V gene data show CDR1 as MDHEN and CDR2 as SYDVKM. Trimming took off 5 bases at V and 3 bases at J, with 18 bases between the two ends. The CDR3 has 16 residues. The CDR3 DNA sequence: TGTGCCAGCAGTCCCCAAGATATTCATTCGACAGATACGCAGTATTTT. Its protein is CASSPQDIHSTDTQYF.

This chain connects TRBV5-1 to TRBJ1-4; D may be TRBD1 (5 bases). Germline V lookup: CDR1 SGHRS, CDR2 YFSETQ. CDR3 length equals 15 residues. Between the trimmed V and J ends, which lost 5 bases and 5 bases, there was a span of 16 bases. The CDR3 loop is CASRGMGQMNEKLFF. CDR3 nucleotide sequence: TGCGCCAGCAGAGGGATGGGGCAGATGAATGAAAAACTGTTTTTT.